The 11 T cell receptor beta chains reported below all come from one sample, sequenced in a study of blood T cell repertoires in COVID-19. The table came from immunoSEQ multiplex PCR; TCRdb's copy has only in-frame clones and leaves some out. The sample carries nearly 45,000 clones, 70% to 85% recorded once. What was sequenced was peripheral blood. Receptors originate from a woman over 75 with acute or convalescent COVID-19.

The chain combines TRBV18 with TRBJ1-1; 11 bases align to TRBD1. Germline CDR1 KGHSH, CDR2 LQKENI. V lost 3 bases to trimming and J lost 6 bases; unmatched junction nucleotides: 3. The CDR3 totals 14 residues. The CDR3 DNA reads as TGTGCCAGCTCACCGCAGGGACAGGGGGCTGAAGCTTTCTTT. Translated, it gives CASSPQGQGAEAFF.

The J gene is TRBJ2-6, the V gene TRBV19; TRBD1 is a possible D gene (6 bases). Germline lookup yields CDR1 LNHDA and CDR2 SQIVND (reference sequence). V was cut by 4 bases and J by 1 base, with 23 bases left in between. This CDR3 is 20 amino acids long. The CDR3 region has the DNA TGTGCCAGTAGTAACCAGCCCCCCCGGACAGCCGCTTCTGGGGCCAACGTCCTGACTTTC. Protein product: CASSNQPPRTAASGANVLTF.

The chain combines TRBV28 with TRBJ1-1; 8 bases match TRBD1. Germline values: CDR1 MDHEN, CDR2 SYDVKM. The CDR3 consists of 14 residues. With 5 bases clipped from V and 0 bases from J, the junction kept 2 bases outside the gene matches. This chain's CDR3 is CASSEGQVNTEAFF. In nucleotides, the CDR3 is TGTGCCAGCAGTGAGGGACAGGTGAACACTGAAGCTTTCTTT.

V and J are TRBV19 and TRBJ2-7; 8 bases are shared with TRBD2. The CDR3 is 14 residues long. The trim removed 3 bases at V and 7 bases at J, leaving 8 bases unmatched. The germline CDR1 and CDR2 sequences are LNHDA and SQIVND (reference sequence). CDR3 sequence reads: CASSMGLEPGEQYF. The CDR3 region has the DNA TGTGCCAGTAGTATGGGACTAGAACCGGGTGAGCAGTACTTC.

This clone was observed a handful of times. The V and J genes are TRBV10-2 and TRBJ2-1; the match to TRBD2 covers 12 bases. The CDR3 is made up of 21 amino acids. Per the germline V gene, CDR1 is WSHSY and CDR2 is SAAADI. The V gene end was trimmed by 2 bases and the J gene end by 0 bases; junction bases not matched to a gene: 14. The CDR3 protein is CASSERPAGLAGESSYNEQFF. The CDR3 nucleotides read TGCGCCAGCAGTGAGAGGCCGGCGGGACTAGCGGGCGAGAGCTCCTACAATGAGCAGTTCTTC.

The chain couples TRBV6-5 to TRBJ2-7; 7 bases fit TRBD2. The length of the CDR3 is 16 residues. The V gene's germline CDR1 is MNHEY and CDR2 SVGAGI. J gave up 0 bases and V 4 bases, and 9 bases lay outside the gene matches. CDR3 sequence: CASSSPGGSYSYEQYF. CDR3 nucleotides: TGTGCCAGCAGTTCCCCTGGCGGGAGTTACTCCTACGAGCAGTACTTC.

The gene calls are TRBV7-9 and TRBJ2-3, with 10 bases fitting TRBD1. Trimming at V came to 5 bases and at J to 4 bases, leaving 9 bases not matched to a gene. The CDR3 consists of 16 residues. The germline V gene encodes CDR1 SEHNR and CDR2 FQNEAQ (reference sequence). The CDR3 nucleotides read TGTGCCAGCAGCCCACTGACAGGGGGCCTGGCAGATACGCAGTATTTT. It translates to CASSPLTGGLADTQYF.

V is TRBV11-2 and J is TRBJ2-1, with 8 bases aligning to TRBD1. The CDR3 loop spans 14 amino acids. Germline trimming cut 4 bases from V and 6 bases from J; bases unmatched to any gene: 5. CDR1 and CDR2 from the germline V gene are SGHAT and FQNNGV. Written as DNA, the CDR3 is TGTGCCAGCAGCTCAGGACAGGGAAGCAATGAGCAGTTCTTC. Its protein product is CASSSGQGSNEQFF.

This chain joins TRBV3-1 (or the pseudogene TRBV3-2) and TRBJ2-7; D not resolved. CDR1 is LGHDT, CDR2 YNNKEL, per germline (reference sequence). This CDR3 is 11 amino acids long. Between the trimmed V and J ends, which lost 2 bases and 9 bases, there was a span of 8 bases. CDR3 nucleotides: TGTGCCAGCAGCCAAAATCGGGTGCAGTACTTC. It is translated as CASSQNRVQYF.

This clone was observed a single time. The V call is TRBV6-5, the J call TRBJ2-1; 10 nucleotides line up with TRBD2. This CDR3 is 14 amino acids long. After removal of 11 bases from V and 2 bases from J, the junction contained 6 bases not matched to a gene. Germline V CDR1 and CDR2: MNHEY, SVGAGI. The CDR3 is CAGGTSGTYNEQFF. The CDR3 DNA reads as TGTGCCGGGGGTACTAGCGGGACCTACAATGAGCAGTTCTTC.

J is TRBJ2-1 and V is TRBV4-1; D unresolved. Germline loops: CDR1 MGHRA, CDR2 YSYEKL. V was clipped by 4 bases and J by 7 bases, with 17 bases between them. The CDR3 is 15 residues long. CDR3 DNA: TGCGCCAGCAGCCCACCCGGGTCCCCACCTAATGAGCAGTTCTTC. It yields the protein CASSPPGSPPNEQFF.